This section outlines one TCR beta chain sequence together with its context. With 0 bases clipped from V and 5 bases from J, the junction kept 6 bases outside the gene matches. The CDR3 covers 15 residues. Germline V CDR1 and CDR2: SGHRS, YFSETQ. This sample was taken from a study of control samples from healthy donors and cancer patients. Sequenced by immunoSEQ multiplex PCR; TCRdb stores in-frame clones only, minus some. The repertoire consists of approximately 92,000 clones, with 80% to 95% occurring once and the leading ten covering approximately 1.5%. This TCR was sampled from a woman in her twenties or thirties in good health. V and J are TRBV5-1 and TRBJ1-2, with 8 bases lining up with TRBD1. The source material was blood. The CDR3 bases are TGCGCCAGCAGCTTGGAACAGGGGGGTTTGTATGGCTACACCTTC. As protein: CASSLEQGGLYGYTF.